The TCR beta chain described here comes from a study of blood T cell repertoires in COVID-19. About the research overall: Donors in the United States, Italy and Spain gave samples during acute or convalescent COVID-19.

The CDR3 is made up of 11 amino acids. Germline CDR1 is DFQATT and CDR2 is SNEGSKA (reference sequence). Trimming took 2 bases from V and 6 from J, leaving 8 bases between them. Produced via immunoSEQ multiplex PCR; TCRdb's table is partial and in-frame only. The sample contains some 68,000 clones, 90% of which appear only once. The sample holds one count of this clone. Patients in Seattle were enrolled during active infection, then followed longitudinally. This sequence originates from a man over 45 with COVID-19, enrolled during active disease. The specimen was peripheral blood. The chain uses TRBV20-1 and TRBJ2-7; D is possibly TRBD1 (6 bases). DNA for the CDR3: TGCAGTGCTAGAAAAGGGGGCGAGCAGTACTTC. Residues: CSARKGGEQYF.